Presented here are 10 T cell receptor beta chains from one specimen sequenced in a study of shared clonotypes between healthy human individuals. Repertoires were generated with immunoSEQ multiplex PCR, while TCRdb's copy carries only in-frame clones and drops some. This table holds 1.5 million to 1.9 million clones, nearly 99% found once. Source material: naive CD4+ T cells sorted from blood. Regarding subset: CD45RA+ positively selected. Every receptor here comes from a man younger than 45 in good health.

The chain employs TRBV19 and TRBJ1-5; the D is unclear. V was cut by 3 bases and J by 6 bases, with 15 bases left in between. The CDR3 has 15 amino acids. In germline, CDR1 is LNHDA, CDR2 SQIVND (reference sequence). CDR3 DNA: TGTGCCAGTAGTATTTTGGTGGAGGTAGGTCAGCCCCAGCATTTT. It is translated as CASSILVEVGQPQHF.

The chain carries TRBV7-8 and TRBJ2-7; perhaps TRBD1 as D (6 bases). Germline lookup yields CDR1 SGHVS and CDR2 FQNEAQ. The CDR3 extends over 15 amino acids. V was shortened by 5 bases and J by 4 bases, with 18 bases between the two germline ends. The CDR3 DNA follows: TGTGCCAGCAGCCTGACCCCGACTGGACAGTACGAGCAGTACTTC. Amino acid sequence: CASSLTPTGQYEQYF.

This chain joins TRBV18 and TRBJ1-4; 9 bases agree with TRBD1. V was pared by 4 bases and J by 7 bases, with 7 bases of the junction left unmatched. In germline, CDR1 is KGHSH, CDR2 LQKENI. The length of the CDR3 is 15 residues. CDR3 sequence (DNA): TGTGCCAGCTCACAGCCGGGACAGGGTATTGAAAAACTGTTTTTT. This sequence encodes CASSQPGQGIEKLFF. Together with reference TRBV18 and TRBJ1-4, the CDR3 gives the full variable domain: NAGVMQNPRHLVRRRGQEARLRCSPMKGHSHVYWYRQLPEEGLKFMVYLQKENIIDESGMPKERFSAEFPKEGPSILRIQQVVRGDSAAYFCASSQPGQGIEKLFFGSGTQLSVL.

The gene calls are TRBV2 and TRBJ2-2; weak D call: TRBD1 (6 bases). This CDR3 region has 15 residues. V was trimmed by 7 bases and J by 7 bases, leaving 19 bases between them. Per germline, CDR1 SNHLY and CDR2 FYNNEI. CDR3 amino acids: CASKETGVPGGELFF. CDR3 nucleotide sequence: TGTGCCAGCAAAGAGACAGGTGTTCCGGGCGGGGAGCTGTTTTTT.

This clone is a singleton in its sample. The V gene is TRBV19, the J gene TRBJ1-1; D unresolved. CDR3 length: 19 residues. The ends were cut back, 6 bases at V and 2 bases at J, with 28 bases in the middle. In germline, CDR1 is LNHDA, CDR2 SQIVND (reference sequence). The CDR3 DNA follows: TGTGCCAGTAGCTCATCAACCCGCACCAACCATTTTTTCAACACTGAAGCTTTCTTT. This sequence encodes CASSSSTRTNHFFNTEAFF.

The chain couples TRBV5-4 to TRBJ1-3; TRBD1 might be the D (6 bases). CDR1 is SGHNT, CDR2 YYREEE, per germline (reference sequence). Trimming stripped 4 bases from V and 1 base from J, with 12 bases between. CDR3 size: 15 residues. The CDR3 spells CASSQGSESGNTIYF. DNA of the CDR3: TGTGCCAGCAGCCAGGGGAGTGAATCTGGAAACACCATATATTTT.

This chain uses TRBV9 with TRBJ2-7; TRBD1 is a possible D gene (6 bases). The CDR3 length is 13 residues. With 4 bases removed from V and 1 base from J, the gap between germline ends came to 9 bases. Germline loops: CDR1 SGDLS, CDR2 YYNGEE. The CDR3 sequence is CASSLGQSYEQYF. In nucleotides, the CDR3 is TGTGCCAGCAGCCTAGGACAGTCCTACGAGCAGTACTTC.

This clone was detected once. The chain links TRBV6-1 to TRBJ2-3; 8 bases agree with TRBD2. J lost 3 bases, V lost 6 bases, and 8 bases had no gene match. CDR3 length: 15 residues. Germline CDR1 is MNHNS and CDR2 is SASEGT. The CDR3 here is CASSKSGSGTDTQYF. The CDR3 DNA reads TGTGCCAGCAGCAAAAGCGGGAGCGGAACAGATACGCAGTATTTT.

The J gene is TRBJ2-1, the V gene TRBV9; TRBD1 agrees at 7 bases. The CDR3 length is 16 residues. Germline V lookup: CDR1 SGDLS, CDR2 YYNGEE. V shed 0 bases and J 6 bases; nucleotides not matched to a gene: 9. This CDR3 reads CASSVAIGGRPNEQFF. CDR3 coding DNA: TGTGCCAGCAGCGTAGCGATAGGGGGCAGACCCAATGAGCAGTTCTTC. Using reference TRBV9 and TRBJ2-1 for the parts outside the CDR3, the full variable domain is DSGVTQTPKHLITATGQRVTLRCSPRSGDLSVYWYQQSLDQGLQFLIQYYNGEERAKGNILERFSAQQFPDLHSELNLSSLELGDSALYFCASSVAIGGRPNEQFFGPGTRLTVL.

V and J are TRBV2 and TRBJ2-3; D remains ambiguous. Germline V CDR1 and CDR2: SNHLY, FYNNEI. The length of the CDR3 is 13 residues. V was clipped by 5 bases and J by 2 bases, with 8 bases between them. Here the CDR3 DNA reads TGTGCCAGCAGTAGCGAATACACAGATACGCAGTATTTT. Translation: CASSSEYTDTQYF.